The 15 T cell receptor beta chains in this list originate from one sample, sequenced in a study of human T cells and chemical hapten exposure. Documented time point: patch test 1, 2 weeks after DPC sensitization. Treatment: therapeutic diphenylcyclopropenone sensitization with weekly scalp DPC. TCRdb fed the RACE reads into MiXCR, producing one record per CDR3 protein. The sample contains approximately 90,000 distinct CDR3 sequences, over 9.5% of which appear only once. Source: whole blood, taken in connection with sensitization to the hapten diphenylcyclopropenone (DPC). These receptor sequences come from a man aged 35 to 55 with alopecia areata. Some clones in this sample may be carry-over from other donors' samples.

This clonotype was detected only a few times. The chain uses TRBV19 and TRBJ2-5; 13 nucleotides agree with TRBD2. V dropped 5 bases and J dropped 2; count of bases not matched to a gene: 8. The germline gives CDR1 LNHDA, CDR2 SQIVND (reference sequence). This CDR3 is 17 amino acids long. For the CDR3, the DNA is TGTGCCAGTAGTCTCGGACTAGCGGGAGTTCGGCAAGAGACCCAGTACTTC. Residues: CASSLGLAGVRQETQYF.

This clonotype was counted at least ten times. The CDR3 loop reads CSVGRLAGGPVGELFF. Here the CDR3 DNA reads TGCAGCGTTGGGAGACTAGCGGGAGGGCCCGTCGGGGAGCTGTTTTTT. The rearrangement joins TRBV29-1 to TRBJ2-2; 14 nucleotides align to TRBD2. Germline V gives CDR1 SQVTM, CDR2 ANQGSEA. This CDR3 has 16 residues. The J segment lost 7 bases and the V segment lost 4 bases, leaving 8 bases of the junction unmatched.

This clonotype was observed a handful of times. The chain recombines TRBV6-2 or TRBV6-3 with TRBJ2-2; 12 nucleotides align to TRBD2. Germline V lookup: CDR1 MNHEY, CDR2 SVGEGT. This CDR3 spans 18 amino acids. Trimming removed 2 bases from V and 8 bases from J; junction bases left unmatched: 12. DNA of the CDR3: TGTGCCAGCAGTTACGGCGGTGCGACTAGCGGGAGCTTGGGGGAGCTGTTTTTT. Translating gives CASSYGGATSGSLGELFF.

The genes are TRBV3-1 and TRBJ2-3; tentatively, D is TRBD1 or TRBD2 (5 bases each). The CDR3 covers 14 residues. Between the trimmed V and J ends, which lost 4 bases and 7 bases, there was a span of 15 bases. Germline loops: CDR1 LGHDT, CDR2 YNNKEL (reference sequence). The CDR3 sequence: CASSPSSGTNTQYF. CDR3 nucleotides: TGTGCCAGCAGCCCCTCATCGGGGACCAATACGCAGTATTTT.

Written as DNA, the CDR3 is TGTGCCAGCAGCTTACGGACCGAAAACTCTGGAAACACCATATATTTT. It specifies CASSLRTENSGNTIYF. The J gene is TRBJ1-3, the V gene TRBV7-8, with unresolved D. This CDR3 comprises 16 residues. The germline CDR1 and CDR2 sequences are SGHVS and FQNEAQ. Trimming stripped 2 bases from V and 0 bases from J, with 11 bases between.

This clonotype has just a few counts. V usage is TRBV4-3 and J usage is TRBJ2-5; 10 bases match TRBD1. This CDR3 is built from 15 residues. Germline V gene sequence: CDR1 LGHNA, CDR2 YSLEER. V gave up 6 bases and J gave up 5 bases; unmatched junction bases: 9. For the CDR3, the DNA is TGCGCCAGCAGTAGGGGACAGGGGATAGGGGAGACCCAGTACTTC. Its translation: CASSRGQGIGETQYF.

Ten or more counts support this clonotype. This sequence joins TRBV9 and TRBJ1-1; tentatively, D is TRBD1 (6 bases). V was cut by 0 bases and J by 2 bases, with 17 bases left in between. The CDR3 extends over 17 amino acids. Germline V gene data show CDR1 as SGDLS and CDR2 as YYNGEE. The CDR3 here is CASSVVGRGGDNTEAFF. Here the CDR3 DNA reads TGTGCCAGCAGCGTAGTCGGAAGGGGGGGGGATAACACTGAAGCTTTCTTT.

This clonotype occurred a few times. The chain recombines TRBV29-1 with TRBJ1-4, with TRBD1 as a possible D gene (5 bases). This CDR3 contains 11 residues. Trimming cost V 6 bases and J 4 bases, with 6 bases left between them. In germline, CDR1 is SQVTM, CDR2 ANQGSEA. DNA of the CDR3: TGCAGCGTCGACAGTAATGAAAAACTGTTTTTT. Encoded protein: CSVDSNEKLFF.

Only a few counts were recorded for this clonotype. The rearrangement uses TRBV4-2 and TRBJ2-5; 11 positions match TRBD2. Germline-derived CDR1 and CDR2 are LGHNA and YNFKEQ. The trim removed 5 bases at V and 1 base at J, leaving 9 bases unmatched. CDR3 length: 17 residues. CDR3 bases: TGTGCCAGCAGCGACAAGCGGACTAGCGGGCCCCAAGAGACCCAGTACTTC. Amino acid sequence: CASSDKRTSGPQETQYF.

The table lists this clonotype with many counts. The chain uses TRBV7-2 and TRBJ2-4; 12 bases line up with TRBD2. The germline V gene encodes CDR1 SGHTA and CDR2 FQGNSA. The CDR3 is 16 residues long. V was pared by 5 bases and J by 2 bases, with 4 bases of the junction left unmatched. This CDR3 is CASSEGLAGSKNIQYF. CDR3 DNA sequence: TGTGCCAGCAGCGAAGGACTAGCGGGGTCCAAAAACATTCAGTACTTC.

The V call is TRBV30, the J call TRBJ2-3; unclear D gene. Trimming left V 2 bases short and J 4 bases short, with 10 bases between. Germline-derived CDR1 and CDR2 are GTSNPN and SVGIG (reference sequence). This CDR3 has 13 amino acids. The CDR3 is CAWSLKAPDTQYF. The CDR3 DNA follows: TGTGCCTGGAGTTTGAAGGCTCCAGATACGCAGTATTTT.

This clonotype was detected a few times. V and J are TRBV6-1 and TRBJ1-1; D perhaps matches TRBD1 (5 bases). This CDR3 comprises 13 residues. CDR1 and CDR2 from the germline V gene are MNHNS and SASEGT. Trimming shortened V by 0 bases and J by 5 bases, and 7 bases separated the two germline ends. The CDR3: CASSEAWGTEAFF. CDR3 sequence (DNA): TGTGCCAGCAGTGAAGCGTGGGGGACTGAAGCTTTCTTT.

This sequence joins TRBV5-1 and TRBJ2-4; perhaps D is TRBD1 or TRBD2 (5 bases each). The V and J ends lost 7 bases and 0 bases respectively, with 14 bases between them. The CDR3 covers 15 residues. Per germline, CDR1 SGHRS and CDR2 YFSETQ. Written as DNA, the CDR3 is TGCGCCAGCGGGGGTTTGGAGCAAGCCAAAAACATTCAGTACTTC. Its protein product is CASGGLEQAKNIQYF.

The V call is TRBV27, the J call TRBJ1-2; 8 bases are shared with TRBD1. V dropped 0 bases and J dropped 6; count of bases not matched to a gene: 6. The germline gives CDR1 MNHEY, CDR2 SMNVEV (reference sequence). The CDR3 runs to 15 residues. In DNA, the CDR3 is TGTGCCAGCAGTTTATCGAGGCAGGGGGCGAATGGCTACACCTTC. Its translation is CASSLSRQGANGYTF.

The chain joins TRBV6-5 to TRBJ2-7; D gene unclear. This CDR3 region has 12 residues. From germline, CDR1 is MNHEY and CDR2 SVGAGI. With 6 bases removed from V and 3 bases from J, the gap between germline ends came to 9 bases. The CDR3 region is CASSPSYYEQYF. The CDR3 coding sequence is TGTGCCAGCAGCCCTTCCTACTACGAGCAGTACTTC.